The present T cell receptor beta chain was sequenced within a study of T cell repertoires in cytomegalovirus infection. Across the whole study: CMV infection together with matching HLA type was indicated by public TCR beta signatures. Study results and limitations: CMV carriers having the relevant HLA were flagged by cumulative public TCR beta family frequency. The ex vivo response was dominated by HLA-C-restricted CMV-specific TCR beta clonotypes.

The CDR3 runs to 15 residues. Trimming removed 6 bases from V and 4 bases from J, with 16 bases in between. Germline values: CDR1 MNHEY, CDR2 SMNVEV (reference sequence). TCRdb re-called the reads with MiXCR, one entry per CDR3 protein. The sample lists roughly 130,000 distinct CDR3 sequences; under 30% were seen once. This clonotype has ten or more counts. What it binds is not known. The sequence came from a human donor in good health (CMV status not recorded). Some clones in this sample may be carry-over from other donors' samples. Sequenced sample: PBMCs, sequenced either directly or after in vitro stimulation (not recorded which). The chain combines TRBV27 with TRBJ1-5, with D uncertain. The CDR3 DNA follows: TGTGCCAGCAGGGCCACCTGGGGATGGAATCAGCCCCAGCATTTT. Its protein product is CASRATWGWNQPQHF.